This paragraph covers one T cell receptor beta chain sequence. Its antigen remains unknown. A second PCR of 7 to 11 cycles used a sample-barcoded 5' primer and a J-beta primer mix. TCRdb reprocessed the 5' RACE reads with MiXCR, giving one entry per CDR3 protein. This table has some 1.4 million distinct CDR3 sequences, 35% to 45% appearing once. This specimen belongs to a study of blood T cells in healthy people across ages. The CDR3 totals 14 residues. Trimming took 4 bases from V and 7 from J, leaving 16 bases between them. Germline CDR1 and CDR2: LNHNV and YYDKDF (reference sequence). Per sample, a minimum of 6.5 million PBMCs were isolated. Total RNA extraction produced at least 5 micrograms (per sample) for the study. Study-level points and caveats: Unknown donor CMV status possibly confounded expanded clonotype changes. Fewer expanded clones and more diversity marked long-lived versus aged donors.

This TCR came from a woman between 18 and 29 years old in good health. The chain carries TRBV15 and TRBJ1-2, with a tentative D call TRBD1 (5 bases). Input material: blood. The CDR3 loop reads CATSIGSGQGGYTF. CDR3 nucleotide sequence: TGTGCCACCAGCATCGGATCGGGGCAGGGTGGCTACACCTTC.